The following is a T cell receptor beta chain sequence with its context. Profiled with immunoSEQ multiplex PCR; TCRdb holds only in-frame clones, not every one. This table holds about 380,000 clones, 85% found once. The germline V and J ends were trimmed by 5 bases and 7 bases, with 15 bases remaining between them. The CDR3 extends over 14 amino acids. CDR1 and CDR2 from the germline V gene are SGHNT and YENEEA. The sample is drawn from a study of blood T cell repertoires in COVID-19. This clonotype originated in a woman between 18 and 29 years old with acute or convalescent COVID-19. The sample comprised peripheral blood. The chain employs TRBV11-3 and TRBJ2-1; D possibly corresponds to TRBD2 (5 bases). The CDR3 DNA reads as TGTGCCAGCAGCGCACACAGTCGAGGGAATGAGCAGTTCTTC. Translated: CASSAHSRGNEQFF.